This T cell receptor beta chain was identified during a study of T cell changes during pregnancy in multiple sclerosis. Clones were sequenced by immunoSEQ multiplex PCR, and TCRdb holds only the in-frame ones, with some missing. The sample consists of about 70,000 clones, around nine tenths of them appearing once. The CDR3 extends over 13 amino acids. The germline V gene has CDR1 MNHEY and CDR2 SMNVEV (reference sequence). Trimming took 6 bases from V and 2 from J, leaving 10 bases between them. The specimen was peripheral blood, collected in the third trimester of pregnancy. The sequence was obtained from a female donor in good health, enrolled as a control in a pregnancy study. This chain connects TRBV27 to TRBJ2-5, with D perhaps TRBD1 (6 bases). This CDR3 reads CASRGHLQETQYF. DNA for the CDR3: TGTGCCAGCAGGGGACACCTACAAGAGACCCAGTACTTC.